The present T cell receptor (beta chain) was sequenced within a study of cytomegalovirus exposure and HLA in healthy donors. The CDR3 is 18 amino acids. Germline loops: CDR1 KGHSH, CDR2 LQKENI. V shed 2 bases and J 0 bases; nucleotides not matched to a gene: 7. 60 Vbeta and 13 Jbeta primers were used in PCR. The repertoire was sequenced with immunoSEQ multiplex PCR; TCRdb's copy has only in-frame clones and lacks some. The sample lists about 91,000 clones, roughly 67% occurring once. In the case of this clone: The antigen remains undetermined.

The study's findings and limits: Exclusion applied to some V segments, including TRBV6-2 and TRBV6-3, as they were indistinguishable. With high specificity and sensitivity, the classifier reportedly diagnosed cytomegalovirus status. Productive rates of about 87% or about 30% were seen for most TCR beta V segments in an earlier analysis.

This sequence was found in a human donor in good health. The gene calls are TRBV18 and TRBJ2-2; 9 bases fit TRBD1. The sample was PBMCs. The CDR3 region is CASSPTGQGPANTGELFF. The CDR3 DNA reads TGTGCCAGCTCACCAACGGGACAGGGCCCTGCGAACACCGGGGAGCTGTTTTTT.